A single sample gave rise to the 25 T cell receptor beta chains below, sequenced in a study of T cell changes during pregnancy in multiple sclerosis. Here immunoSEQ multiplex PCR was the method, and the copy in TCRdb shows in-frame clones only, minus some. The table lists around 59,000 clones, 93% of them singletons. The sequences come from CD8+ T cells from peripheral blood mononuclear cells, collected in the second trimester of pregnancy. The receptors were gathered from a female donor with multiple sclerosis, enrolled in a pregnancy study.

The chain carries TRBV19 and TRBJ1-5, with TRBD1 as a possible D gene (5 bases). The CDR3 length is 15 residues. V was clipped by 9 bases and J by 7 bases, with 22 bases between them. The germline gives CDR1 LNHDA, CDR2 SQIVND (reference sequence). In DNA, the CDR3 is TGTGCCAGCGACTCAGGCGACAGATTGGTGCAGCCCCAGCATTTT. This codes for CASDSGDRLVQPQHF.

The rearrangement links TRBV10-3 to TRBJ1-1; 9 bases are a match to TRBD1. The CDR3 extends over 13 amino acids. V trimming: 6 bases; J trimming: 4 bases; junction bases outside the gene matches: 3. Germline lookup yields CDR1 ENHRY and CDR2 SYGVKD. The CDR3: CAIRDRGGTEAFF. CDR3 coding DNA: TGTGCCATCAGAGACAGGGGGGGCACTGAAGCTTTCTTT.

The chain is built from TRBV7-4 and TRBJ2-3, with TRBD2 matching 9 bases. This CDR3 comprises 20 residues. The V and J ends lost 1 base and 2 bases, in that order; junction bases with no gene match: 16. Germline lookup yields CDR1 SGHVT and CDR2 SQSDAQ. CDR3: CASSLVWLAGLELFTDTQYF. Here the CDR3 DNA reads TGTGCCAGCAGCTTAGTGTGGCTAGCGGGGCTCGAGTTATTCACAGATACGCAGTATTTT.

The chain joins TRBV28 to TRBJ2-1; 11 bases map to TRBD2. CDR3 length: 16 residues. The J segment lost 3 bases and the V segment lost 5 bases, leaving 6 bases of the junction unmatched. Germline CDR1 and CDR2: MDHEN and SYDVKM. DNA of the CDR3: TGTGCCAGCAGTGACCTGGGGACTAGCGGCTACAATGAGCAGTTCTTC. As protein: CASSDLGTSGYNEQFF.

The DNA of the CDR3 is TGTGCCAGCAGCTTAGTGGGGGGACCAAACTCTGGAAACACCATATATTTT. It codes for CASSLVGGPNSGNTIYF. This sequence joins TRBV7-8 and TRBJ1-3, with D perhaps matching TRBD1 (5 bases). Germline V gene data show CDR1 as SGHVS and CDR2 as FQNEAQ. The length of the CDR3 is 17 residues. V lost 1 base and J lost 0, with 13 bases in between.

V and J are TRBV4-1 and TRBJ2-3, with D possibly TRBD2 on 6 matching bases. The CDR3 totals 18 residues. Deletions cut 1 base from V and 0 bases from J, with 17 bases between. The germline CDR1 and CDR2 sequences are MGHRA and YSYEKL. The CDR3 is CASSQGRMTGESTDTQYF. CDR3 in DNA: TGCGCCAGCAGCCAAGGGCGTATGACGGGGGAGAGCACAGATACGCAGTATTTT.

V usage is TRBV5-1 and J usage is TRBJ1-6; D is unclear. Between the trimmed V and J ends, which lost 0 bases and 9 bases, there was a span of 7 bases. The CDR3 totals 13 residues. From germline, CDR1 is SGHRS and CDR2 YFSETQ. The chain's CDR3 is CASSLAGSSPLHF. CDR3 nucleotide sequence: TGCGCCAGCAGCTTGGCCGGGAGTTCACCCCTCCACTTT. Together with reference TRBV5-1 and TRBJ1-6, the CDR3 gives the full variable domain: KAGVTQTPRYLIKTRGQQVTLSCSPISGHRSVSWYQQTPGQGLQFLFEYFSETQRNKGNFPGRFSGRQFSNSRSEMNVSTLELGDSALYLCASSLAGSSPLHFGNGTRLTVT.

The chain recombines TRBV13 with TRBJ2-7; D unclear. V was trimmed by 1 base and J by 6 bases, leaving 4 bases between them. CDR3 length: 11 residues. Germline V gene lookup returns CDR1 PRHDT and CDR2 FYEKMQ (reference sequence). The CDR3 region is CASSLAGEQYF. Written as DNA, the CDR3 is TGTGCCAGCAGCTTAGCAGGCGAGCAGTACTTC.

The chain carries TRBV27 and TRBJ2-1; 8 nucleotides line up with TRBD1. The germline CDR1 and CDR2 sequences are MNHEY and SMNVEV (reference sequence). This CDR3 comprises 14 residues. The V gene end was trimmed by 1 base and the J gene end by 6 bases; junction bases not matched to a gene: 2. This chain's CDR3 is CASSLLDRANEQFF. CDR3 nucleotide sequence: TGTGCCAGCAGTTTATTGGACAGGGCCAATGAGCAGTTCTTC.

The V call is TRBV7-9, the J call TRBJ1-2; no reliable D call. V was trimmed by 7 bases and J by 8 bases, leaving 17 bases between them. The CDR3 consists of 13 residues. Per germline, CDR1 SEHNR and CDR2 FQNEAQ (reference sequence). CDR3 nucleotides: TGTGCCAGCAAGGCTTCGCAGGCACGAGGCTACACCTTC. Translating gives CASKASQARGYTF.

The rearrangement joins TRBV2 to TRBJ2-5, with 9 bases that match TRBD1. TRBJ2-7 explains the end of the DNA better; the J call may be wrong. The germline gives CDR1 SNHLY, CDR2 FYNNEI. The CDR3 length is 15 residues. The DNA of the CDR3 is TGTGCCATCAGAGAAGAGGGGACAGGGTACTACGAGCAGTACTTC. It is translated as CAIREEGTGYYEQYF.

The chain links TRBV13 to TRBJ2-7, with D unresolved. This CDR3 is 12 amino acids long. The germline V gene has CDR1 PRHDT and CDR2 FYEKMQ (reference sequence). V was shortened by 2 bases and J by 4 bases, with 6 bases between the two germline ends. CDR3 protein: CASSLSLYEQYF. CDR3 sequence (DNA): TGTGCCAGCAGCTTAAGTCTATACGAGCAGTACTTC.

The sample holds one count of this clone. The V gene is TRBV11-3, the J gene TRBJ2-1; possible D gene TRBD2, 6 bases. Germline assignment: CDR1 SGHNT and CDR2 YENEEA. Trimming took 5 bases from V and 0 from J, leaving 14 bases between them. The CDR3 has 16 amino acids. The CDR3 is CASSGRAGSSYNEQFF. DNA for the CDR3: TGTGCCAGCAGCGGCCGGGCGGGAAGCTCCTACAATGAGCAGTTCTTC.

This chain uses TRBV15 with TRBJ1-2; tentative D call: TRBD1 (6 bases). This CDR3 contains 13 residues. V dropped 3 bases and J dropped 8 bases, with 13 bases sitting between them. Germline V lookup: CDR1 LNHNV, CDR2 YYDKDF (reference sequence). This chain's CDR3 is CATSSHREGGYTF. The CDR3 DNA reads as TGTGCCACCAGCAGTCACAGGGAGGGGGGCTACACCTTC.

The count of this clone is one. The rearrangement links TRBV10-2 to TRBJ2-1, with D maybe TRBD2 (6 bases). Germline CDR1 WSHSY, CDR2 SAAADI. Trimming removed 4 bases at V and 4 bases at J, with 17 bases between. The CDR3 is 16 amino acids. The CDR3 region is CASSVGFRDSYNEQFF. CDR3 bases: TGCGCCAGCAGTGTCGGTTTTCGGGACTCATACAATGAGCAGTTCTTC.

This clone occurred once. CDR3 DNA: TGTGCCAGCAGCCACCGACAGGGTAGGAAAGAAAAACTGTTTTTT. The encoded protein is CASSHRQGRKEKLFF. V usage is TRBV7-8 and J usage is TRBJ1-4; 7 positions agree with TRBD1. CDR3 size: 15 residues. Germline CDR1 SGHVS, CDR2 FQNEAQ. V lost 5 bases to trimming and J lost 8 bases; unmatched junction nucleotides: 11.

The chain has TRBV9 and TRBJ2-1, with no clear D. The CDR3 loop spans 12 amino acids. V was pared by 4 bases and J by 8 bases, with 10 bases between. In germline, CDR1 is SGDLS, CDR2 YYNGEE. Written as DNA, the CDR3 is TGTGCCAGCAGCCCCACCCGGGATGAGCAGTTCTTC. Protein product: CASSPTRDEQFF.

The chain combines TRBV5-6 with TRBJ2-3, with D tentatively TRBD1 (6 bases). With 9 bases removed from V and 4 bases from J, the gap between germline ends came to 18 bases. The germline V gene encodes CDR1 SGHDT and CDR2 YYEEEE. The CDR3 sequence is 14 residues long. The CDR3 DNA follows: TGTGCCACAAAGGGGGTCGAGGGACCAGATACGCAGTATTTT. It encodes CATKGVEGPDTQYF.

To note about this clone: This sample includes further DNA sequences coding for the same CDR3. The chain links TRBV6-1 to TRBJ2-5; TRBD2 aligns across 12 bases. Germline V gene sequence: CDR1 MNHNS, CDR2 SASEGT. CDR3 size: 15 residues. V lost 2 bases to trimming and J lost 4 bases; unmatched junction nucleotides: 2. The CDR3 sequence is CASSELAGGPETQYF. The CDR3 bases are TGTGCCAGCAGTGAACTAGCGGGAGGGCCAGAGACCCAGTACTTC.

The V gene is TRBV29-1, the J gene TRBJ2-1, with a weak D call TRBD1 (6 bases). The CDR3 is 11 amino acids. Germline assignment: CDR1 SQVTM and CDR2 ANQGSEA. V lost 4 bases and J 6 bases, leaving 7 bases between the germline ends. The CDR3 DNA follows: TGCAGCGTTGGAGGGGGCAATGAGCAGTTCTTC. This encodes CSVGGGNEQFF.

The V gene is TRBV25-1, the J gene TRBJ2-7, with D perhaps TRBD2 (5 bases). V lost 1 base and J 4 bases, leaving 8 bases between the germline ends. CDR3 length: 13 residues. Germline V lookup: CDR1 MGHDK, CDR2 SYGVNS. The CDR3 sequence is CASSELTGYEQYF. CDR3 nucleotides: TGTGCCAGCAGTGAATTAACGGGATACGAGCAGTACTTC.

The rearrangement joins TRBV5-1 to TRBJ2-7, with 11 bases identical to TRBD1. With V trimmed by 2 bases and J by 7 bases, 5 bases remained unmatched. Germline V CDR1 and CDR2: SGHRS, YFSETQ. The CDR3 consists of 14 residues. The CDR3 DNA follows: TGCGCCAGCAGCTTTGGACAGGGGGCGCGGGAGCAGTACTTC. It codes for CASSFGQGAREQYF.

V gene TRBV15 combines with J gene TRBJ1-1; D ambiguous. The CDR3 covers 13 residues. V shed 3 bases and J shed 10 bases, with 15 bases lying between them. Germline V gene data show CDR1 as LNHNV and CDR2 as YYDKDF (reference sequence). The CDR3 sequence is CATSSLGLSTAFF. The CDR3 DNA is TGTGCCACCAGCAGTCTAGGTCTTTCGACAGCTTTCTTT.

The chain uses TRBV6-1 and TRBJ1-2; D unresolved. The CDR3 has 14 residues. Germline assignment: CDR1 MNHNS and CDR2 SASEGT. The V and J ends lost 1 base and 5 bases respectively, with 11 bases between them. The CDR3 DNA is TGTGCCAGCAGTGAAGTAGGAGGGCAGTATGGCTACACCTTC. Protein product: CASSEVGGQYGYTF.

The V call is TRBV2, the J call TRBJ2-7; tentative D call: TRBD2 (6 bases). Deletions cut 2 bases from V and 3 bases from J, with 14 bases between. Germline loops: CDR1 SNHLY, CDR2 FYNNEI. This CDR3 is 15 amino acids long. CDR3 nucleotide sequence: TGTGCCAGCAGTGAACCGGGGGTGGCGATCTACGAGCAGTACTTC. This codes for CASSEPGVAIYEQYF.